The 29 T cell receptor beta chains listed next were all sequenced from one sample in a study of shared clonotypes between healthy human individuals. The data were produced by immunoSEQ multiplex PCR, yet TCRdb's version contains in-frame clones alone and is incomplete. The sample includes roughly 2.5 million clones, approximately 94% seen only once; the top ten take over 0.12%. The source material was naive CD4+ T cells sorted from blood. This sample's subset: CD45RA+ positively selected. All receptors derive from a man between 18 and 35 years old in good health.

This clone was counted only a few times. V and J are TRBV7-9 and TRBJ1-1, with D tentatively TRBD1 (5 bases). CDR1 and CDR2 (germline): SEHNR, FQNEAQ (reference sequence). There are 12 residues in the CDR3. The germline V and J ends were trimmed by 5 bases and 9 bases, with 13 bases remaining between them. The CDR3 nucleotides are TGTGCCAGCAGCCCACTTGAGGGGCAAGCTTTCTTT. Encoded protein: CASSPLEGQAFF.

V is TRBV4-3 and J is TRBJ2-7, with TRBD2 matching over 8 bases. V lost 0 bases and J lost 3; bases outside the gene matches: 1. Germline V CDR1 and CDR2: LGHNA, YSLEER. The CDR3 runs to 14 residues. The DNA of the CDR3 is TGCGCCAGCAGCCAAGACACTAGCGGCTACGAGCAGTACTTC. It is translated as CASSQDTSGYEQYF.

This clone was recorded once. The rearrangement uses TRBV9 and TRBJ2-5; D is uncertain. The CDR3 is made up of 15 amino acids. V was clipped by 0 bases and J by 4 bases, with 13 bases between them. The germline CDR1 and CDR2 sequences are SGDLS and YYNGEE. In nucleotides, the CDR3 is TGTGCCAGCAGCGTAGTGCCGGGTAGGATAGAGACCCAGTACTTC. Amino acids: CASSVVPGRIETQYF.

On this clone itself: The sample contains more than one DNA sequence encoding this CDR3. This chain uses TRBV5-1 with TRBJ2-2; D call uncertain. Germline V gives CDR1 SGHRS, CDR2 YFSETQ. The ends were cut back, 0 bases at V and 5 bases at J, with 5 bases in the middle. This CDR3 spans 13 amino acids. Here the CDR3 DNA reads TGCGCCAGCAGCTTGGACCCAACCGGGGAGCTGTTTTTT. This translates into CASSLDPTGELFF. The entire variable domain, with the rest obtained from reference TRBV5-1 and TRBJ2-2, is as follows: KAGVTQTPRYLIKTRGQQVTLSCSPISGHRSVSWYQQTPGQGLQFLFEYFSETQRNKGNFPGRFSGRQFSNSRSEMNVSTLELGDSALYLCASSLDPTGELFFGEGSRLTVL.

V usage is TRBV6-1 and J usage is TRBJ2-7; D not certain. Per germline, CDR1 MNHNS and CDR2 SASEGT. V shed 7 bases and J shed 2 bases, with 9 bases lying between them. The CDR3 contains 12 residues. This CDR3 is CASTLYPYEQYF. The DNA for the CDR3 is TGTGCCAGCACCCTGTACCCCTACGAGCAGTACTTC.

This chain joins TRBV2 and TRBJ1-6; perhaps TRBD1 as D (6 bases). CDR1 and CDR2 (germline): SNHLY, FYNNEI. V lost 2 bases to trimming and J lost 11 bases, with 22 bases between them. This CDR3 is built from 17 residues. In nucleotides, the CDR3 is TGTGCCAGCAGTGAACCCCTCGGGGGCACCCAACGGGCACCCCTCCACTTT. This codes for CASSEPLGGTQRAPLHF. The full variable domain, completed using reference TRBV2 and TRBJ1-6, is EPEVTQTPSHQVTQMGQEVILRCVPISNHLYFYWYRQILGQKVEFLVSFYNNEISEKSEIFDDQFSVERPDGSNFTLKIRSTKLEDSAMYFCASSEPLGGTQRAPLHFGNGTRLTVT.

The V and J genes are TRBV2 and TRBJ2-3, with D unclear. Per the germline V gene, CDR1 is SNHLY and CDR2 is FYNNEI. This CDR3 contains 14 residues. The germline V and J ends were trimmed by 4 bases and 3 bases, with 11 bases remaining between them. The CDR3 DNA reads as TGTGCCAGCAGTGTCGTCCTGAAAACAGATACGCAGTATTTT. It codes for CASSVVLKTDTQYF.

This clone occurred a few times. The rearrangement links TRBV18 to TRBJ1-1, with D perhaps matching TRBD1 (6 bases). The CDR3 extends over 14 amino acids. Trimming stripped 3 bases from V and 12 bases from J, with 20 bases between. Germline V gene data show CDR1 as KGHSH and CDR2 as LQKENI. CDR3 residues: CASSPYPGTNETFF. CDR3 nucleotides: TGTGCCAGCTCACCTTATCCCGGGACAAACGAAACTTTCTTT.

This clone was counted once. The rearrangement joins TRBV6-6 to TRBJ2-3; TRBD2 is a possible D gene (6 bases). Trimming cost V 6 bases and J 4 bases, with 20 bases left between them. Germline V gene data show CDR1 as MNHNY and CDR2 as SVGAGI (reference sequence). The CDR3 length is 16 residues. CDR3 sequence: CASRRGPRESADTQYF. CDR3 nucleotides: TGTGCCAGCAGGCGAGGTCCCCGGGAGTCGGCAGATACGCAGTATTTT.

This chain links TRBV5-8 with TRBJ2-7; the D is unclear. The V and J ends lost 4 bases and 3 bases respectively, with 11 bases between them. CDR1 is SGHTS and CDR2 is YDEGEE in the germline V gene. This CDR3 is 13 amino acids long. CDR3 loop: CASSPQPRYEQYF. The CDR3, as DNA: TGTGCCAGCAGCCCCCAGCCCCGCTACGAGCAGTACTTC. The full variable domain, completed using reference TRBV5-8 and TRBJ2-7, is EAGVTQSPTHLIKTRGQQATLRCSPISGHTSVYWYQQALGLGLQFLLWYDEGEERNRGNFPPRFSGRQFPNYSSELNVNALELEDSALYLCASSPQPRYEQYFGPGTRLTVT.

The gene calls are TRBV18 and TRBJ2-6; D is unclear. The CDR3 is 14 amino acids. The germline V gene encodes CDR1 KGHSH and CDR2 LQKENI. V lost 6 bases and J 4 bases, leaving 10 bases between the germline ends. CDR3 in amino acids: CASSLGTGANVLTF. Written as DNA, the CDR3 is TGTGCCAGCTCCCTCGGTACCGGGGCCAACGTCCTGACTTTC.

The chain recombines TRBV10-2 with TRBJ1-2; D is possibly TRBD1 (6 bases). Germline CDR1 reads WSHSY; CDR2 reads SAAADI. This CDR3 has 15 amino acids. V gave up 6 bases and J gave up 4 bases, with 18 bases separating them. The CDR3 DNA reads as TGCGCCAGCAGAGATTTGGGGGCGCACGGCTATGGCTACACCTTC. Its protein product is CASRDLGAHGYGYTF.

This chain links TRBV15 with TRBJ2-5; the D gene is possibly TRBD1 (7 bases). There are 15 residues in the CDR3. Germline loops: CDR1 LNHNV, CDR2 YYDKDF (reference sequence). Trimming pared 6 bases from V and 5 bases from J, leaving 19 bases between. In DNA, the CDR3 is TGTGCCACCAGTCCAGGGGGGACCGCGAAGGAGACCCAGTACTTC. Translated: CATSPGGTAKETQYF. The whole variable domain, remainder taken from reference TRBV15 and TRBJ2-5, is DAMVIQNPRYQVTQFGKPVTLSCSQTLNHNVMYWYQQKSSQAPKLLFHYYDKDFNNEADTPDNFQSRRPNTSFCFLDIRSPGLGDTAMYLCATSPGGTAKETQYFGPGTRLLVL.

The chain combines TRBV6-1 with TRBJ2-7; a possible D gene is TRBD1 (6 bases). Germline V gives CDR1 MNHNS, CDR2 SASEGT. V was trimmed by 11 bases and J by 1 base, leaving 9 bases between them. The CDR3 has 11 residues. CDR3 in amino acids: CAVTGSYEQYF. The CDR3 bases are TGTGCCGTTACAGGGTCCTACGAGCAGTACTTC.

This sequence joins TRBV4-1 and TRBJ2-5, with 13 positions matching TRBD2. This CDR3 spans 16 amino acids. Trimming removed 3 bases from V and 4 bases from J; junction bases left unmatched: 5. Looked up from germline, CDR1 is MGHRA and CDR2 is YSYEKL. This chain's CDR3 is CASSQIGLAGVETQYF. CDR3 nucleotides: TGCGCCAGCAGCCAGATAGGACTAGCGGGAGTAGAGACCCAGTACTTC.

CDR3 protein: CATSREPLLAGAWETQYF. The CDR3 DNA reads as TGTGCCACCAGCAGAGAACCGCTGCTAGCGGGGGCCTGGGAGACCCAGTACTTC. The chain joins TRBV15 to TRBJ2-5, with 10 bases that match TRBD2. V was clipped by 0 bases and J by 5 bases; unmatched bases: 12. The CDR3 loop spans 18 amino acids. In germline, CDR1 is LNHNV, CDR2 YYDKDF (reference sequence).

The V call is TRBV10-3, the J call TRBJ2-7; a possible D gene is TRBD1 (5 bases). The CDR3 totals 13 residues. Germline CDR1 ENHRY, CDR2 SYGVKD. Trimming removed 3 bases from V and 2 bases from J, with 8 bases in between. The CDR3 DNA reads as TGTGCCATCAGTGACAGGGTCCCCTACGAGCAGTACTTC. Translation: CAISDRVPYEQYF.

The rearrangement uses TRBV28 and TRBJ1-2; D gene uncertain. The germline V gene has CDR1 MDHEN and CDR2 SYDVKM. The CDR3 has 13 residues. V was pared by 6 bases and J by 10 bases, with 18 bases between. This CDR3 is CASSLPRRLPYTF. CDR3 coding DNA: TGTGCCAGCAGCTTACCACGTCGGCTTCCCTACACCTTC.

Comments on this clone: The sample has other DNA sequences that encode this CDR3 too. The V gene is TRBV30, the J gene TRBJ2-1; D possibly corresponds to TRBD1 (5 bases). Germline assignment: CDR1 GTSNPN and CDR2 SVGIG (reference sequence). CDR3 length: 13 amino acids. V was cut by 0 bases and J by 6 bases, with 9 bases left in between. The CDR3 bases are TGTGCCTGGAGTGTACCAGGGCGCAATGAGCAGTTCTTC. Translating it yields CAWSVPGRNEQFF.

The chain links TRBV29-1 to TRBJ2-7, with D perhaps matching TRBD2 (5 bases). The germline CDR1 and CDR2 sequences are SQVTM and ANQGSEA. The CDR3 is made up of 11 amino acids. V lost 3 bases and J lost 6, with 9 bases in between. This chain's CDR3 is CSVDISAEQYF. CDR3 nucleotide sequence: TGCAGCGTTGATATTAGCGCCGAGCAGTACTTC.

The table lists this clone with a few counts. For the CDR3, the DNA is TGTGCCTGGAGAGCGGACAGCCAGAACACTGAAGCTTTCTTT. Translating it yields CAWRADSQNTEAFF. J is TRBJ1-1 and V is TRBV30, with D possibly TRBD1 on 6 matching bases. Looked up from germline, CDR1 is GTSNPN and CDR2 is SVGIG (reference sequence). The V and J ends lost 3 bases and 1 base respectively, with 12 bases between them. There are 14 residues in the CDR3.

The V gene is TRBV10-3, the J gene TRBJ1-2; the D is unclear. Germline-derived CDR1 and CDR2 are ENHRY and SYGVKD. The germline V and J ends were trimmed by 2 bases and 4 bases, with 17 bases remaining between them. This CDR3 region has 16 residues. The CDR3 nucleotides read TGTGCCATCAGTGAGCCCCGGGCCCCGCCGGCCTATGGCTACACCTTC. Encoded protein: CAISEPRAPPAYGYTF.

The rearrangement links TRBV2 to TRBJ1-1; D remains ambiguous. This CDR3 spans 15 amino acids. Germline V gene lookup returns CDR1 SNHLY and CDR2 FYNNEI. Trimming removed 4 bases from V and 0 bases from J, with 12 bases in between. In nucleotides, the CDR3 is TGTGCCAGCAGTGTCAGAGCAGGAATGAACACTGAAGCTTTCTTT. Translated, it gives CASSVRAGMNTEAFF.

CDR3: CASSETGGSTDTQYF. The CDR3 nucleotides read TGTGCCAGCAGTGAGACGGGGGGAAGCACAGATACGCAGTATTTT. The J gene is TRBJ2-3, the V gene TRBV25-1; TRBD2 matches at 7 bases. The CDR3 totals 15 residues. V gave up 3 bases and J gave up 0 bases; unmatched junction bases: 3. Germline lookup yields CDR1 MGHDK and CDR2 SYGVNS.

About this clone: Other nucleotide sequences from this sample produce the same CDR3. V and J are TRBV18 and TRBJ1-6; D not certain. CDR1 is KGHSH and CDR2 is LQKENI in the germline V gene. CDR3 length: 13 amino acids. V lost 1 base, J lost 8 bases, and 6 bases lay in between. The CDR3 sequence is CASSPLGDSPLHF. In DNA form, the CDR3 reads TGTGCCAGCTCACCACTAGGAGATTCACCCCTCCACTTT.

This chain uses TRBV20-1 with TRBJ1-1; D might be TRBD1 (5 bases). This CDR3 region has 11 residues. The germline V and J ends were trimmed by 5 bases and 5 bases, with 9 bases remaining between them. The germline gives CDR1 DFQATT, CDR2 SNEGSKA (reference sequence). This CDR3 reads CSAPGGTEAFF. CDR3 nucleotide sequence: TGCAGTGCTCCGGGGGGGACTGAAGCTTTCTTT.

Note on this clone: The sample holds other DNA sequences that translate to the same CDR3. The J gene is TRBJ1-1, the V gene TRBV6-1; 7 nucleotides agree with TRBD1. Looked up from germline, CDR1 is MNHNS and CDR2 is SASEGT. The V segment lost 0 bases and the J segment 5 bases; nucleotides outside the gene matches: 6. This CDR3 comprises 15 residues. CDR3 in DNA: TGTGCCAGCAGTGAAGCCACAGGGGCGAGGACTGAAGCTTTCTTT. Translated, it gives CASSEATGARTEAFF.

This chain joins TRBV5-1 and TRBJ2-7; TRBD2 matches 8 bases. V lost 0 bases to trimming and J lost 1 base; unmatched junction nucleotides: 3. CDR1 and CDR2 (germline): SGHRS, YFSETQ. The length of the CDR3 is 15 residues. The CDR3 reads CASSLALAGSYEQYF. CDR3 nucleotides: TGCGCCAGCAGCTTGGCTCTAGCGGGTTCCTACGAGCAGTACTTC.

V usage is TRBV7-2 and J usage is TRBJ2-7; D unresolved. The CDR3 contains 16 residues. V gave up 5 bases and J gave up 4 bases, with 21 bases separating them. Germline V gives CDR1 SGHTA, CDR2 FQGNSA. CDR3 sequence reads: CASSRNIVGSRYEQYF. CDR3 nucleotides: TGTGCCAGCAGCCGCAACATAGTGGGCTCCAGATACGAGCAGTACTTC.